This T cell receptor (beta chain) comes out of a study of T cell responses to AZD1222 COVID-19 vaccine. Whole-study findings and limits: White British donors predominated, females outnumbered males, and clonal diversity was possibly underestimated. Baseline antibody screening turned up just a handful of seropositive AZD1222 recipients. Unmutated variant regions are reportedly targeted by nearly half of spike-specific TCRs.

On this clone itself: Its antigen is undetermined.

The CDR3 runs 13 residues. With 0 bases removed from V and 16 bases from J, the gap between germline ends came to 13 bases. CDR1 is SEHNR and CDR2 is FQNEAQ in the germline V gene (reference sequence). Method: immunoSEQ multiplex PCR; TCRdb's copy keeps in-frame clones and lacks some. The sample holds about 70,000 clones, around 90% seen once. This TCR was sampled from an adult who received the MenACWY meningococcal vaccine as a control. Material: peripheral blood, obtained 28 days after the second dose of the MenACWY control vaccine. The gene calls are TRBV7-9 and TRBJ1-6, with TRBD1 as a possible D gene (6 bases). DNA of the CDR3: TGTGCCAGCAGCTTAGCGGGGGGGCCTACACTCCACTTT. Protein sequence: CASSLAGGPTLHF. The variable domain in full, with the rest retrieved from reference TRBV7-9 and TRBJ1-6, is DTGVSQNPRHKITKRGQNVTFRCDPISEHNRLYWYRQTLGQGPEFLTYFQNEAQLEKSRLLSDRFSAERPKGSFSTLEIQRTEQGDSAMYLCASSLAGGPTLHFGNGTRLTVT.